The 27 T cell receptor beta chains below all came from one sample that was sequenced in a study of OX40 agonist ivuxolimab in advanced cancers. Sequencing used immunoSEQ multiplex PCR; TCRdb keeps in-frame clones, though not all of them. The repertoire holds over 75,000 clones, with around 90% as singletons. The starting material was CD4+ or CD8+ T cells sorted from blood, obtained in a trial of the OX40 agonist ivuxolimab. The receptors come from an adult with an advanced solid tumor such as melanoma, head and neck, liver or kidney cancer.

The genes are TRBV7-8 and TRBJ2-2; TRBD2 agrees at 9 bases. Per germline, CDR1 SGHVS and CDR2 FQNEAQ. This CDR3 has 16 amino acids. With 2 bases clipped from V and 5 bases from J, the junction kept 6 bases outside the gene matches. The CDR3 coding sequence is TGTGCCAGCAGCTTACAACTAGCGGGTATGACCGGGGAGCTGTTTTTT. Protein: CASSLQLAGMTGELFF.

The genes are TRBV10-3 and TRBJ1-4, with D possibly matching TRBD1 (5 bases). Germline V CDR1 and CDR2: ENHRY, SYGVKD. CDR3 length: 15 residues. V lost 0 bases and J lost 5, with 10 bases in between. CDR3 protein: CAISESSQGNEKLFF. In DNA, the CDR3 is TGTGCCATCAGTGAGTCCAGCCAGGGCAATGAAAAACTGTTTTTT.

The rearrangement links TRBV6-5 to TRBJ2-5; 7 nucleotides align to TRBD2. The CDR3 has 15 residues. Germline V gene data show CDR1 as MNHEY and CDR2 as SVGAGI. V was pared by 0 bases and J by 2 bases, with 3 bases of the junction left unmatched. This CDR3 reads CASSYSWGGQETQYF. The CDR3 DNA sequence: TGTGCCAGCAGTTACTCTTGGGGGGGGCAAGAGACCCAGTACTTC.

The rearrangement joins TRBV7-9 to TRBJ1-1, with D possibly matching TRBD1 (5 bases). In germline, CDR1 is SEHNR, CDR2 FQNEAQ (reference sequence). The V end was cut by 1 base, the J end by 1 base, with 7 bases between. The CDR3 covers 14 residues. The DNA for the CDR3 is TGTGCCAGCAGCTTAGACGGGGGGAACACTGAAGCTTTCTTT. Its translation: CASSLDGGNTEAFF.

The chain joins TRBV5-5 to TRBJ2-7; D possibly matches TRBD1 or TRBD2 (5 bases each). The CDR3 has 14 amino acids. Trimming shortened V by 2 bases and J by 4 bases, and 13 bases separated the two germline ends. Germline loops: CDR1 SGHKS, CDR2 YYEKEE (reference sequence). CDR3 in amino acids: CASSFNRGAYEQYF. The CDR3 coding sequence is TGTGCCAGCAGCTTCAACAGAGGGGCGTACGAGCAGTACTTC.

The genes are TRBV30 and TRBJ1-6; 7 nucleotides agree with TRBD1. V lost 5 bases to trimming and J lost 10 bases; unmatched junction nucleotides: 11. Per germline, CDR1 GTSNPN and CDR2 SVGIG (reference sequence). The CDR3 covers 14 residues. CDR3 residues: CAWVLDRAESPLHF. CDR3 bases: TGTGCCTGGGTACTAGACAGGGCGGAATCACCCCTCCACTTT.

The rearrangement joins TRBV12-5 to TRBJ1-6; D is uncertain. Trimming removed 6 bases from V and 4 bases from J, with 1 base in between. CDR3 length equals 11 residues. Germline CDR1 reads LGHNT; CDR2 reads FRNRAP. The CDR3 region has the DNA TGTGCTAGTGGGTATAATTCACCCCTCCACTTT. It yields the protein CASGYNSPLHF.

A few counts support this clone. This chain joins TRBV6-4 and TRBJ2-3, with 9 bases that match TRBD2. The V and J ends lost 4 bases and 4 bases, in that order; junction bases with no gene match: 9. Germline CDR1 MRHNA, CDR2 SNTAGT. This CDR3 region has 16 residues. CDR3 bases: TGTGCCAGCAGTGCAGTAGGGCGGGAGGGGGCAGATACGCAGTATTTT. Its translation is CASSAVGREGADTQYF.

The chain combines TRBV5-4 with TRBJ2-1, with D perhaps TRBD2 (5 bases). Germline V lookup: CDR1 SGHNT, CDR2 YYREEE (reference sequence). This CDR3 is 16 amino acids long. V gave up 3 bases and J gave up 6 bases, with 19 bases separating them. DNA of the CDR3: TGTGCCAGCAGCTCCCATGACCGGGGTAATTTCAATGAGCAGTTCTTC. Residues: CASSSHDRGNFNEQFF.

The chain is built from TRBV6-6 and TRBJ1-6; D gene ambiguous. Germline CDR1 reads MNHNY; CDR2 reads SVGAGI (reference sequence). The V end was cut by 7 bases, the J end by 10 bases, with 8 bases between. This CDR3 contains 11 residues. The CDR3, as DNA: TGTGCCAGCACCACCGGGTCACCCCTCCACTTT. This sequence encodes CASTTGSPLHF.

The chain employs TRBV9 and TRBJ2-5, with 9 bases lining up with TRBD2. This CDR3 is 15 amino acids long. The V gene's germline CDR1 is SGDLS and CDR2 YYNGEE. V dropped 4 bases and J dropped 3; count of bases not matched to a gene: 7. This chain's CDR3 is CASSPNPSGKETQYF. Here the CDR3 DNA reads TGTGCCAGCAGCCCGAACCCTAGCGGGAAAGAGACCCAGTACTTC.

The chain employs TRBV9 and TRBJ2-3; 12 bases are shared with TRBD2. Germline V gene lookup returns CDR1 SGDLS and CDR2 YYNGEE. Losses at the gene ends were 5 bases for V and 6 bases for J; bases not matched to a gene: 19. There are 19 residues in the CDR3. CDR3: CASSDGTGRLAGAGDTQYF. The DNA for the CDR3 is TGTGCCAGCAGTGACGGGACAGGGCGACTAGCGGGAGCGGGCGATACGCAGTATTTT.

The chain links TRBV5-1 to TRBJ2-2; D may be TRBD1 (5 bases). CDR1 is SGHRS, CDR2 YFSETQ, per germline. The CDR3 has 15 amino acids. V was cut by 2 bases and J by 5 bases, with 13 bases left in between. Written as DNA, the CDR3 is TGCGCCAGCAGCTTTAGCCCTTCAGGGACCGGGGAGCTGTTTTTT. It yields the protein CASSFSPSGTGELFF.

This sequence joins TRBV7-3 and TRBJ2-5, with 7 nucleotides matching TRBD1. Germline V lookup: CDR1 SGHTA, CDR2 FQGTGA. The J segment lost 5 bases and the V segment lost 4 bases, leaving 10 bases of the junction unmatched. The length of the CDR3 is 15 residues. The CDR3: CASSYRQGTGETQYF. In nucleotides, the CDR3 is TGTGCCAGCAGCTACCGACAGGGAACAGGGGAGACCCAGTACTTC.

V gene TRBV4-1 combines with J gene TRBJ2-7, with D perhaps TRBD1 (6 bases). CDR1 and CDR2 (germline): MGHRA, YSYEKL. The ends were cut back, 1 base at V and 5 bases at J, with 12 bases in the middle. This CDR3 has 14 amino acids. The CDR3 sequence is CASSQGRGWDEQYF. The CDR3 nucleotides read TGCGCCAGCAGCCAAGGTAGGGGGTGGGACGAGCAGTACTTC.

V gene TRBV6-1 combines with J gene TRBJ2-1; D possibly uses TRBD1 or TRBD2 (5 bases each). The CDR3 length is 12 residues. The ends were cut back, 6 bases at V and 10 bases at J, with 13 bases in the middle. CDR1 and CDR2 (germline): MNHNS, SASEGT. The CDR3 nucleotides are TGTGCCAGCAGCATTATAGGGGAGGAGCAGTTCTTC. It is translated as CASSIIGEEQFF.

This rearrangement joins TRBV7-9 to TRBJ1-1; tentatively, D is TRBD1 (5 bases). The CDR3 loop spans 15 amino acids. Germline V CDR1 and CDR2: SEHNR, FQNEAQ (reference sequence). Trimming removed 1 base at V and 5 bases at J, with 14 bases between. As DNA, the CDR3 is TGTGCCAGCAGCTTAGTAATAGGGGCGGGAACTGAAGCTTTCTTT. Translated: CASSLVIGAGTEAFF.

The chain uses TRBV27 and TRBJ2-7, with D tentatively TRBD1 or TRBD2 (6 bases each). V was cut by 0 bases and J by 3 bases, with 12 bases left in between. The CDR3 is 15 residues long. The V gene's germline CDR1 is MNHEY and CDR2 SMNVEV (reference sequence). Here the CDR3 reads CASSLSRGRSYEQYF. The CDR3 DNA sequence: TGTGCCAGCAGTTTATCTCGGGGGCGAAGCTACGAGCAGTACTTC.

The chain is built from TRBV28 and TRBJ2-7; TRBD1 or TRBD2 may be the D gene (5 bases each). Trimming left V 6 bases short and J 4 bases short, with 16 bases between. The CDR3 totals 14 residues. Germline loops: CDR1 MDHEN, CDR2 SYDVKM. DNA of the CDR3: TGTGCCAGCAGGAAAGAGGGGAGAGTTTACGAGCAGTACTTC. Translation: CASRKEGRVYEQYF.

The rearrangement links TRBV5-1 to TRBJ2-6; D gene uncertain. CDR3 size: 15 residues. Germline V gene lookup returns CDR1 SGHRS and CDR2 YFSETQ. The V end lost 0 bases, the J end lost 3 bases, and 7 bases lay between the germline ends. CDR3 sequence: CASSLDGYGANVLTF. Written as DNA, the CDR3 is TGCGCCAGCAGCTTGGACGGGTATGGGGCCAACGTCCTGACTTTC.

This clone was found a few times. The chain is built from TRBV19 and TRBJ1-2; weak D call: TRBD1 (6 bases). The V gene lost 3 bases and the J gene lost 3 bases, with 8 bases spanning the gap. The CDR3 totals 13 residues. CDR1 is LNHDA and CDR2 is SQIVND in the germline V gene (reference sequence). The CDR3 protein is CASSIDRHYGYTF. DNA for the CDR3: TGTGCCAGTAGTATTGACAGGCACTATGGCTACACCTTC.

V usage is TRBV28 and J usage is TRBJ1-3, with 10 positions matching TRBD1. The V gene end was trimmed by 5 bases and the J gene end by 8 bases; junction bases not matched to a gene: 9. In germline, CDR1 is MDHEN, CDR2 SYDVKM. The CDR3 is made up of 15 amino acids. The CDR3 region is CASSPPDRGLDTIYF. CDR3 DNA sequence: TGTGCCAGCAGTCCCCCCGACAGGGGGCTAGACACCATATATTTT.

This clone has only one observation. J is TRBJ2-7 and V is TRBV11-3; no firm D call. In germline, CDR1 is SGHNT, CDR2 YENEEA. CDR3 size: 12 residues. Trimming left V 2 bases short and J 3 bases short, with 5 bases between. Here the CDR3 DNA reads TGTGCCAGCAGCTTAAATATCTACGAGCAGTACTTC. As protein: CASSLNIYEQYF.

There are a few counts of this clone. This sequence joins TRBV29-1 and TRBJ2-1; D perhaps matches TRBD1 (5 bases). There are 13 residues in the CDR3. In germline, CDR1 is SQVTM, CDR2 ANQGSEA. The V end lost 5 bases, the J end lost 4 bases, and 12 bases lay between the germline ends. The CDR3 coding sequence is TGCAGCGTTTTAAAACGACAGTACAATGAGCAGTTCTTC. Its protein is CSVLKRQYNEQFF.

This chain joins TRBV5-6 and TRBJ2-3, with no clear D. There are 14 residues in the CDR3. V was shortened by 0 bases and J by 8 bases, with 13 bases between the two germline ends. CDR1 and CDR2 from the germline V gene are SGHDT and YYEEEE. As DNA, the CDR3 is TGTGCCAGCAGCTTGGAGGCACGTTGGGGTACGCAGTATTTT. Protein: CASSLEARWGTQYF.

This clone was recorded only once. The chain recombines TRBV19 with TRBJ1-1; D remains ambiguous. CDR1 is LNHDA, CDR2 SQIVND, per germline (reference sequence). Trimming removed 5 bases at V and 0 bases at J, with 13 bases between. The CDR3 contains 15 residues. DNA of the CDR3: TGTGCCAGTAGTCTTCGAGGACGGGTGAACACTGAAGCTTTCTTT. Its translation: CASSLRGRVNTEAFF. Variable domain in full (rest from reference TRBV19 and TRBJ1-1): DGGITQSPKYLFRKEGQNVTLSCEQNLNHDAMYWYRQDPGQGLRLIYYSQIVNDFQKGDIAEGYSVSREKKESFPLTVTSAQKNPTAFYLCASSLRGRVNTEAFFGQGTRLTVV.

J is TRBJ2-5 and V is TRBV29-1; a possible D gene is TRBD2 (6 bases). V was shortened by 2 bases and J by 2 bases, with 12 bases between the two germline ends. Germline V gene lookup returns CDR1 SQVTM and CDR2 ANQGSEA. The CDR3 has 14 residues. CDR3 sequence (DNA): TGCAGCGTTGAAAAGGGAGGATTACAAGAGACCCAGTACTTC. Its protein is CSVEKGGLQETQYF.